This T cell receptor beta chain was documented in a study of blood T cells in healthy people across ages. There are 14 residues in the CDR3. The germline V gene encodes CDR1 SGHTA and CDR2 FQGNSA. V lost 0 bases and J lost 10, with 15 bases in between. Details on this clonotype: What it binds is unknown.

A second about 7 to 11 cycle PCR used barcoded and J-beta primers. Unique molecular identifiers of 12 random nucleotides labeled each cDNA. TCRdb reprocessed the 5' RACE reads via MiXCR and lists one record per CDR3 protein. Among some 760,000 distinct CDR3 sequences listed, 25% were seen once. Study conclusions and caveats: Long-lived donors exceeded aged donors in naive CD4+ cells and diversity.

The same sample was also used in a study of T cells of mothers and their children. That study adds: Samples came from a few healthy Caucasian mothers and their six children.

The sequencing input was blood. This chain links TRBV7-2 with TRBJ1-1; D is undetermined. This TCR came from a boy between 10 and 17 years old in good health. Here the CDR3 reads CASSLAGQDVLAFF. Here the CDR3 DNA reads TGTGCCAGCAGCTTAGCAGGCCAAGACGTCTTAGCTTTCTTT.